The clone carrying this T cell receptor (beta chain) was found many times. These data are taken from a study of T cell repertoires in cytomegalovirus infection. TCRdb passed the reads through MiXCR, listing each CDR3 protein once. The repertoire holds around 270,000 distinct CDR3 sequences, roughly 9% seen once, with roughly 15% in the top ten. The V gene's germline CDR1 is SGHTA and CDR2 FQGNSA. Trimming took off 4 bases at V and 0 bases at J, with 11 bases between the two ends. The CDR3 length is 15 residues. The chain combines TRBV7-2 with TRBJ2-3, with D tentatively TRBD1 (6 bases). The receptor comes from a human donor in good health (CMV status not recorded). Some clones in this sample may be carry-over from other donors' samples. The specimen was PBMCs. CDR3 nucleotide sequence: TGTGCCAGCAGCTCGACAGGACTTAGCACAGATACGCAGTATTTT. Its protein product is CASSSTGLSTDTQYF.